The rows below give T cell receptor beta chains drawn from one sample of a study of control samples from healthy donors and cancer patients. Produced via immunoSEQ multiplex PCR; TCRdb's table is partial and in-frame only. Among 120,000 or so clones listed, 87% were seen once. Material: blood. These receptors were obtained from a man in his late teens or twenties in good health. Both conserved end residues are part of each CDR3. Each record gives: J gene, V gene, D gene, clone size, CDR3 DNA, CDR3 protein. D genes are given only for firm matches. Expanded clones get a size class; other rows say once, few or many, or leave the size out.

J gene: TRBJ1-5
V gene: TRBV19
D gene: TRBD1
clone size: .
CDR3 DNA: TGTGCCAGTCTACCCCTCGACAGGGGTGGACAGCCCCAGCATTTT
CDR3 protein: CASLPLDRGGQPQHF

J gene: TRBJ2-2
V gene: TRBV28
D gene: TRBD1
clone size: .
CDR3 DNA: TGTGCCAGCAGGTTACCAGGGACAGCCCGCACCGGGGAGCTGTTTTTT
CDR3 protein: CASRLPGTARTGELFF

J gene: TRBJ2-7
V gene: TRBV12-3/TRBV12-4
D gene: .
clone size: once
CDR3 DNA: TGTGCCAGCAGTTTGTATCGTTGGGAGCAGTACTTC
CDR3 protein: CASSLYRWEQYF

J gene: TRBJ2-3
V gene: TRBV6-5
D gene: TRBD1
clone size: .
CDR3 DNA: TGTGCCAGCACCCCTGGGCAGGGGGCAGATACGCAGTATTTT
CDR3 protein: CASTPGQGADTQYF

J gene: TRBJ2-7
V gene: TRBV10-1
D gene: .
clone size: few
CDR3 DNA: TGCGCCAGCAGTGGGGACTCCGAGCAGTACTTC
CDR3 protein: CASSGDSEQYF

J gene: TRBJ2-1
V gene: TRBV6-1
D gene: TRBD2
clone size: few
CDR3 DNA: TGTGCCAGCAGTGACGCTTTCGGACTAGCGGGTAATTATGAGCAGTTCTTC
CDR3 protein: CASSDAFGLAGNYEQFF

J gene: TRBJ1-1
V gene: TRBV10-3
D gene: .
clone size: .
CDR3 DNA: TGTGCCATCAATCCCGGGACGGGGAATTTAGCTTTCTTT
CDR3 protein: CAINPGTGNLAFF

J gene: TRBJ2-3
V gene: TRBV7-7
D gene: .
clone size: .
CDR3 DNA: TGTGCTAGCAGCCACCCGAGCACAGATACGCAGTATTTT
CDR3 protein: CASSHPSTDTQYF

J gene: TRBJ2-7
V gene: TRBV6-5
D gene: .
clone size: .
CDR3 DNA: TGTGCCAGCAGTTGGGTTGGACTACCGACCTACGAGCAGTACTTC
CDR3 protein: CASSWVGLPTYEQYF

J gene: TRBJ2-7
V gene: TRBV11-2
D gene: TRBD2
clone size: .
CDR3 DNA: TGTGCCAGCAGCTTTGCGGGGGGCGCTCCCTACGAGCAGTACTTC
CDR3 protein: CASSFAGGAPYEQYF

J gene: TRBJ1-1
V gene: TRBV30
D gene: .
clone size: .
CDR3 DNA: TGTGCCTGGAGTGTCGGACCTATGAACACTGAAGCTTTCTTT
CDR3 protein: CAWSVGPMNTEAFF

J gene: TRBJ1-1
V gene: TRBV4-3
D gene: .
clone size: .
CDR3 DNA: TGCGCCAGCACTAATCCGGGCACTGAAGCTTTCTTT
CDR3 protein: CASTNPGTEAFF

J gene: TRBJ2-1
V gene: TRBV7-9
D gene: .
clone size: .
CDR3 DNA: TGTGCCAGCAGCTTGTACCCAGCCGTCTACAATGAGCAGTTCTTC
CDR3 protein: CASSLYPAVYNEQFF

J gene: TRBJ1-2
V gene: TRBV5-1
D gene: .
clone size: .
CDR3 DNA: TGCGCCAGCAGCCAAAATACAGAAGCCTATGGCTACACCTTC
CDR3 protein: CASSQNTEAYGYTF

J gene: TRBJ1-4
V gene: TRBV4-1
D gene: .
clone size: .
CDR3 DNA: TGCGCCAGCAGCCAAGAAAGGGTGCCGGGGAGAAGATGGGGAAAACTGTTTTTT
CDR3 protein: CASSQERVPGRRWGKLFF

J gene: TRBJ1-1
V gene: TRBV18
D gene: .
clone size: .
CDR3 DNA: TGTGCCAGCTCACCACAACAGTATGACACTGAAGCTTTCTTT
CDR3 protein: CASSPQQYDTEAFF

J gene: TRBJ2-7
V gene: TRBV25-1
D gene: .
clone size: few
CDR3 DNA: TGTGCCAGCAGTGAAGGGGGGCAGTCCTACGAGCAGTACTTC
CDR3 protein: CASSEGGQSYEQYF

J gene: TRBJ2-7
V gene: TRBV30
D gene: TRBD1
clone size: .
CDR3 DNA: TGTGCCTGGGGGACAGGGGTCCACTACGAGCAGTACTTC
CDR3 protein: CAWGTGVHYEQYF

J gene: TRBJ2-1
V gene: TRBV10-3
D gene: .
clone size: .
CDR3 DNA: TGTGCCATCATGAGGGGGATGGACTACAATGAGCAGTTCTTC
CDR3 protein: CAIMRGMDYNEQFF

J gene: TRBJ1-1
V gene: TRBV27
D gene: TRBD1
clone size: .
CDR3 DNA: TGTGCCAGCAGTCGTAGACAGGGGTATATAACTGAAGCTTTCTTT
CDR3 protein: CASSRRQGYITEAFF

J gene: TRBJ1-2
V gene: TRBV30
D gene: .
clone size: .
CDR3 DNA: TGTGCCTGGAGTGGACTCAGGTCGTACGGCTACACCTTC
CDR3 protein: CAWSGLRSYGYTF

J gene: TRBJ2-5
V gene: TRBV19
D gene: .
clone size: .
CDR3 DNA: TGTGCCAGTAGTATCGCAGGGGTCGGAGGGGAGACCCAGTACTTC
CDR3 protein: CASSIAGVGGETQYF

J gene: TRBJ1-1
V gene: TRBV2
D gene: .
clone size: .
CDR3 DNA: TGTGCCAGTACAAGTCTCCTTAGTGGCACTGAAGCTTTCTTT
CDR3 protein: CASTSLLSGTEAFF

J gene: TRBJ2-5
V gene: TRBV27
D gene: TRBD2
clone size: .
CDR3 DNA: TGTGCCAGCAGTTTCATCGGCGGGGGCCAAGAGACCCAGTACTTC
CDR3 protein: CASSFIGGGQETQYF

J gene: TRBJ1-2
V gene: TRBV14
D gene: .
clone size: few
CDR3 DNA: TGTGCCAGCAGCCAAGTGGGGGCAGCCCTTGGCTACACCTTC
CDR3 protein: CASSQVGAALGYTF

J gene: TRBJ1-6
V gene: TRBV4-1
D gene: .
clone size: few
CDR3 DNA: TGCGCCAGCAGCCAAGAAGGGATGGGGACTGGCTTTTCACCCCTCCACTTT
CDR3 protein: CASSQEGMGTGFSPLHF